Listed below are T cell receptor beta chains from one sample, sequenced in a study of T cell repertoires in cytomegalovirus infection. TCRdb re-analysed the reads in MiXCR, keeping a single row per CDR3 protein. The data contain roughly 230,000 distinct CDR3 sequences, approximately 15% of them seen just once; the ten biggest clones take up over 40%. Sequencing was carried out using CD8+ T cells from PBMCs. These receptors were taken from a human donor in good health (CMV status not recorded). Some clones in this sample may be carry-over from other donors' samples. Both conserved end residues are part of each CDR3. Each record gives: D gene, V gene, clone size, J gene, CDR3 DNA, CDR3 protein. D genes are given only for firm matches. Rows may omit the clone size; those that give it use once, few, many or a size class.

NA	TRBV5-1	NA	TRBJ1-6	TGCGCCAGCAGCTCGCCAGAGGGGCGCGAGAATTCACCCCTCCACTTT	CASSSPEGRENSPLHF
NA	TRBV6-1	NA	TRBJ1-2	TGTGCCAGCAGCCGACTGGCCCTGGGCGGTGGGACCTATGGCTACACCTTC	CASSRLALGGGTYGYTF
NA	TRBV29-1	NA	TRBJ1-1	TGCAGCGTTAGGGACTGGAACACTGAAGCTTTCTTT	CSVRDWNTEAFF
NA	TRBV6-1	many	TRBJ1-5	TGTGCCAGCAGTGAAGTCGCGGAGGAACCGCATTTT	CASSEVAEEPHF
TRBD1	TRBV7-6	few	TRBJ2-1	TGTGCCAGCAGCTTAGATCAGGCCAGGGGGCGCGTGGATGAGCAGTTCTTC	CASSLDQARGRVDEQFF
TRBD2	TRBV20-1	NA	TRBJ2-1	TGCAGTGCTAGGGGAGGAGCGGGGGGGTCCTACAATGAGCAGTTCTTC	CSARGGAGGSYNEQFF
TRBD1	TRBV7-2	many	TRBJ2-7	TGTGCCAGCAGCTTATTTTCGGGACAGGGTTCCTACGAGCAGTACTTC	CASSLFSGQGSYEQYF
TRBD2	TRBV7-2	many	TRBJ2-1	TGTGCCAGCAGCTTTAGCGGGGGGGCCCTCAATGAGCAGTTCTTC	CASSFSGGALNEQFF
NA	TRBV6-2/TRBV6-3	many	TRBJ1-5	TGTGCCAGCACTTTGACCCACAATCAGCCCCAGCATTTT	CASTLTHNQPQHF
TRBD1	TRBV6-1	few	TRBJ2-7	TGTGCCAGCAGAGCCGCCGGGACAGTCCTTTCCGAGCAGTACTTC	CASRAAGTVLSEQYF
NA	TRBV6-2/TRBV6-3	many	TRBJ2-6	TGTGCCAGCAGTTACACAGGGTCTGGGGCCAACGTCCTGACTTTC	CASSYTGSGANVLTF
TRBD1	TRBV6-2/TRBV6-3	many	TRBJ2-2	TGTGCCAGCAGTTTGGCGGGACAGGGCCTGCGAACCGGGGAGCTGTTTTTT	CASSLAGQGLRTGELFF
NA	TRBV7-2	many	TRBJ2-7	TGTGCCAGCAGCCAAGGAGGAGGGACAGTCTACGAGCAGTACTTC	CASSQGGGTVYEQYF
TRBD2	TRBV20-1	NA	TRBJ2-1	TGCAGTGCCAGCCCCACGGGACTAGAATACAATGAGCAGTTCTTC	CSASPTGLEYNEQFF
TRBD1	TRBV5-4	many	TRBJ2-5	TGTGCCAGCAGCGGCCGGGACAGGGGGGAAGAGACCCAGTACTTC	CASSGRDRGEETQYF
TRBD1	TRBV6-5	many	TRBJ2-3	TGTGCCAGCAGGACAGGGTGGACGCAGTATTTT	CASRTGWTQYF
NA	TRBV28	NA	TRBJ1-2	TGTGCCAGCAGATCACCGGGGAGGGACTATGGCTACACCTTC	CASRSPGRDYGYTF
NA	TRBV5-6	few	TRBJ2-1	TGTGCCAGCAGCTTCCCCAGGGCCGATGAGCAGTTCTTC	CASSFPRADEQFF
TRBD2	TRBV20-1	once	TRBJ2-2	TGCAGTGCTAGAAGTCGGGATGGCGGGGGGCGCGACGGGGAGCTGTTTTTT	CSARSRDGGGRDGELFF
TRBD2	TRBV4-1	many	TRBJ2-1	TGCGCCAGCGCCTCACCCCTCGCGGGGGGTGATGAGCAGTTCTTC	CASASPLAGGDEQFF
NA	TRBV6-1	few	TRBJ2-6	TGTGCCAGCAGTGAAAGACCCAGGGCGTTCGGGGCCAACGTCCTGACTTTC	CASSERPRAFGANVLTF
NA	TRBV5-6	few	TRBJ1-1	TGTGCCAGCAGCTTGCCGGAATTGAACACTGAAGCTTTCTTT	CASSLPELNTEAFF